This TCR beta chain was observed in a study of blood T cell repertoires in COVID-19. On the study more broadly: Collection of acute and convalescent COVID-19 samples took place in the United States, Italy and Spain. Sample material is recorded as cDNA or gDNA derived from T cells, B-cell-depleted T cells, or PBMCs.

Trimming took 4 bases from V and 7 from J; bases not matched to a gene: 3. The germline gives CDR1 KGHSH, CDR2 LQKENI. The CDR3 spans 13 residues. As processed by the authors: Amplification of reference gene primers provided the estimated nucleated cell counts. Sequencing used immunoSEQ multiplex PCR; TCRdb keeps in-frame clones, though not all of them. The D gene and trimming were derived from the DNA, and the V and J assignments and clone size from that table. Among around 270,000 clones listed, about 83% were seen once. The sample was peripheral blood. This sequence joins TRBV18 and TRBJ1-1; 10 nucleotides align to TRBD1. This TCR was recovered from a middle-aged woman who had recovered from COVID-19. For the CDR3, the DNA is TGTGCCAGCTCACAGGGGACAGGGGATGAAGCTTTCTTT. It codes for CASSQGTGDEAFF.